This TCR beta chain was documented in a study of PD-L1 blockade in urothelial cancer. Study overall: Treatment start was followed by blood analysis at 3 weeks (second dose) and again at 6 weeks. A median roughly 150,000 T cells were found in blood samples.

TCRdb's table, derived via immunoSEQ multiplex PCR, lists solely in-frame clones and lacks some. The sample carries roughly 50,000 clones, around 88% recorded once. Indicated time point: pretreatment peripheral blood. Patients had locally advanced or metastatic urothelial carcinoma. The V gene end was trimmed by 4 bases and the J gene end by 2 bases; junction bases not matched to a gene: 15. Germline V gene sequence: CDR1 KGHSH, CDR2 LQKENI. There are 20 residues in the CDR3. This sample comprised PBMCs, obtained around atezolizumab (anti-PD-L1) treatment. This receptor was obtained from a woman aged 55-70 years with urothelial cancer. This chain links TRBV18 with TRBJ1-4, with TRBD1 identical over 11 bases. The CDR3 reads CASSLQAGQGARTTNEKLFF. CDR3 coding DNA: TGTGCCAGCTCACTACAAGCCGGACAGGGGGCGCGGACTACTAATGAAAAACTGTTTTTT.